This T cell receptor beta chain was documented in a study of T cell repertoires in cytomegalovirus infection. About the research overall: Based on public TCR beta signatures, there were indications of CMV infection and of a matching HLA type.

Germline V CDR1 and CDR2: SGHVS, FNYEAQ. The CDR3 runs 14 residues. V lost 1 base and J lost 3, with 9 bases in between. Overall study results and limits: The ex vivo response was dominated by HLA-C-restricted CMV-specific TCR beta clonotypes.

This clonotype was found many times. Its antigen is as yet unknown. MiXCR, applied by TCRdb to the reads, yields one record per CDR3 protein. The sample has about 490,000 distinct CDR3 sequences, about 15% seen once. This rearrangement joins TRBV7-6 to TRBJ1-1; D gene ambiguous. Sequences were obtained from CD8+ T cells from PBMCs. The sequence was obtained from a human donor in good health (CMV status not recorded). Some clones in this sample may be carry-over from other donors' samples. CDR3 sequence reads: CASSLGGYHTEAFF. The CDR3 nucleotides read TGTGCCAGCAGCTTAGGCGGGTATCACACTGAAGCTTTCTTT.